This T cell receptor (beta chain) was recorded in a study of cytomegalovirus exposure and HLA in healthy donors. Study-wide results and limits: The classifier reportedly diagnosed cytomegalovirus status with high sensitivity and specificity.

V was shortened by 9 bases and J by 7 bases, with 10 bases between the two germline ends. The germline CDR1 and CDR2 sequences are MDHEN and SYDVKM. The CDR3 is made up of 10 amino acids. Remarks on this clone: Antigen: not known.

Profiled with immunoSEQ multiplex PCR; TCRdb holds only in-frame clones, not every one. In the table there are 200,000 to 250,000 clones, about 86% of which are singletons. What was sequenced was PBMCs. The sequence came from a man between 18 and 29 years old in good health and CMV-seronegative. The gene calls are TRBV28 and TRBJ2-7; no reliable D call. The CDR3 DNA follows: TGTGCCAGTAAGCACCGAGAGCAGTACTTC. It encodes CASKHREQYF. Full variable domain (remainder filled in from reference TRBV28 and TRBJ2-7): DVKVTQSSRYLVKRTGEKVFLECVQDMDHENMFWYRQDPGLGLRLIYFSYDVKMKEKGDIPEGYSVSREKKERFSLILESASTNQTSMYLCASKHREQYFGPGTRLTVT.